The 25 T cell receptor beta chains listed next were all sequenced from one sample in a study of blood T cell repertoires in COVID-19. Sequenced by immunoSEQ multiplex PCR; TCRdb stores in-frame clones only, minus some. The data show about 140,000 clones, roughly 86% seen once. Specimen: peripheral blood. These receptors were obtained from a woman aged 55-70 years with acute or convalescent COVID-19.

This clone was detected only once. The chain has TRBV11-3 and TRBJ2-7; D perhaps matches TRBD2 (5 bases). The CDR3 is 15 amino acids. Trimming left V 5 bases short and J 1 base short, with 15 bases between. The germline V gene has CDR1 SGHNT and CDR2 YENEEA. The CDR3 is CASSLRDTGSYEQYF. The CDR3 bases are TGTGCCAGCAGCCTACGGGATACTGGGTCCTACGAGCAGTACTTC. Looking up the rest from reference TRBV11-3 and TRBJ2-7 gives the full variable domain: EAGVVQSPRYKIIEKKQPVAFWCNPISGHNTLYWYLQNLGQGPELLIRYENEEAVDDSQLPKDRFSAERLKGVDSTLKIQPAELGDSAVYLCASSLRDTGSYEQYFGPGTRLTVT.

The chain links TRBV7-9 to TRBJ2-2; maybe TRBD2 (7 bases). CDR1 is SEHNR, CDR2 FQNEAQ, per germline (reference sequence). The CDR3 has 17 amino acids. Between the trimmed V and J ends, which lost 4 bases and 1 base, there was a span of 16 bases. The CDR3 coding sequence is TGTGCCAGCAGCTACTCTGGGGGGGCGGTGAACACCGGGGAGCTGTTTTTT. Its translation is CASSYSGGAVNTGELFF.

This clone was detected only a few times. The chain uses TRBV6-5 and TRBJ2-7; 12 bases are shared with TRBD2. The V gene end was trimmed by 5 bases and the J gene end by 5 bases; junction bases not matched to a gene: 4. Looked up from germline, CDR1 is MNHEY and CDR2 is SVGAGI. The CDR3 spans 14 residues. The CDR3 protein is CASSTGLAGNEQYF. The CDR3 coding sequence is TGTGCCAGCAGTACAGGACTAGCGGGGAACGAGCAGTACTTC.

With respect to this clone: Different DNA sequences within this sample yield the same CDR3. This chain uses TRBV5-5 with TRBJ2-3; TRBD1 is a possible D gene (5 bases). The V end was cut by 0 bases, the J end by 0 bases, with 11 bases between. CDR1 and CDR2 (germline): SGHKS, YYEKEE (reference sequence). The CDR3 is made up of 16 amino acids. This CDR3 reads CASSLGGSTSTDTQYF. CDR3 DNA sequence: TGTGCCAGCAGCTTGGGGGGCTCTACTAGCACAGATACGCAGTATTTT.

The chain is built from TRBV6-4 and TRBJ2-7, with 12 bases matching TRBD2. CDR1 and CDR2 (germline): MRHNA, SNTAGT. This CDR3 is 17 amino acids long. The V segment lost 2 bases and the J segment 1 base; nucleotides outside the gene matches: 6. DNA of the CDR3: TGTGCCAGCAGTGACCCTAGACTAGCGGGGGCATCCTACGAGCAGTACTTC. Encoded protein: CASSDPRLAGASYEQYF.

This chain uses TRBV28 with TRBJ2-7; the match to TRBD1 covers 10 bases. CDR3 length: 15 residues. V trimming: 2 bases; J trimming: 3 bases; junction bases outside the gene matches: 4. The germline V gene has CDR1 MDHEN and CDR2 SYDVKM. Here the CDR3 reads CASSLRDRGGYEQYF. CDR3 coding DNA: TGTGCCAGCAGTTTACGGGACAGGGGAGGCTACGAGCAGTACTTC.

This sequence joins TRBV11-2 and TRBJ2-1; tentatively, D is TRBD2 (5 bases). From germline, CDR1 is SGHAT and CDR2 FQNNGV. The germline V and J ends were trimmed by 4 bases and 12 bases, with 16 bases remaining between them. The CDR3 runs 13 residues. CDR3: CASSSSPGNPQFF. The CDR3 DNA reads as TGTGCCAGCAGCTCCAGCCCCGGGAACCCGCAGTTCTTC.

The J gene is TRBJ1-2, the V gene TRBV10-3; 9 bases align to TRBD1. CDR1 ENHRY and CDR2 SYGVKD come from the germline V gene. The CDR3 spans 14 residues. The ends lost 2 bases at V and 8 bases at J; junction bases unmatched: 6. The CDR3 bases are TGTGCCATCAGTGAGACAGGGGGCGCAGGAGGCTACACCTTC. As protein: CAISETGGAGGYTF.

The chain links TRBV9 to TRBJ2-3, with TRBD2 as a possible D gene (6 bases). The germline V gene encodes CDR1 SGDLS and CDR2 YYNGEE. CDR3 size: 13 residues. Between the trimmed V and J ends, which lost 3 bases and 5 bases, there was a span of 10 bases. The CDR3 loop reads CASSGGLQDTQYF. The DNA of the CDR3 is TGTGCCAGCAGCGGGGGACTTCAAGATACGCAGTATTTT.

This rearrangement joins TRBV15 to TRBJ1-6; possibly TRBD1 for D (6 bases). CDR1 is LNHNV and CDR2 is YYDKDF in the germline V gene (reference sequence). CDR3 length: 16 residues. V shed 3 bases and J shed 9 bases, with 18 bases lying between them. The CDR3 is CATSRAQGRGGSPLHF. In DNA, the CDR3 is TGTGCCACCAGCAGGGCTCAGGGGAGGGGAGGTTCACCCCTCCACTTT.

The chain couples TRBV19 to TRBJ2-7; TRBD1 aligns across 10 bases. V lost 4 bases, J lost 6 bases, and 3 bases stayed unmatched. The V gene's germline CDR1 is LNHDA and CDR2 SQIVND (reference sequence). CDR3 length: 13 residues. The CDR3 is CASSKGTGVEQYF. CDR3 in DNA: TGTGCCAGTAGTAAGGGGACAGGGGTCGAGCAGTACTTC.

The CDR3 sequence is CASRTSGGRRTDTQYF. For the CDR3, the DNA is TGTGCCAGCAGGACTAGCGGGGGCCGGCGCACAGATACGCAGTATTTT. The gene calls are TRBV28 and TRBJ2-3, with 12 bases lining up with TRBD2. Germline CDR1 and CDR2: MDHEN and SYDVKM. V lost 6 bases and J lost 1; bases outside the gene matches: 5. CDR3 size: 16 residues.

The DNA of the CDR3 is TGTGCCAGCAGTGGTCTCCTTAGCTCTGGAAACACCATATATTTT. Protein sequence: CASSGLLSSGNTIYF. The chain carries TRBV28 and TRBJ1-3; the D is unclear. The germline V gene encodes CDR1 MDHEN and CDR2 SYDVKM. The CDR3 contains 15 residues. V lost 5 bases to trimming and J lost 0 bases, with 11 bases between them.

The rearrangement links TRBV7-2 to TRBJ2-2; D is perhaps TRBD1 (5 bases). This CDR3 has 13 residues. The V gene lost 6 bases and the J gene lost 7 bases, with 12 bases spanning the gap. CDR1 and CDR2 from the germline V gene are SGHTA and FQGNSA. CDR3 residues: CASSSRGIGELFF. The CDR3 DNA reads TGTGCCAGCAGTTCTAGGGGTATCGGGGAGCTGTTTTTT.

The chain has TRBV6-4 and TRBJ2-1; 9 bases are shared with TRBD2. V shed 4 bases and J 9 bases; nucleotides not matched to a gene: 13. Germline CDR1 is MRHNA and CDR2 is SNTAGT. The CDR3 has 16 amino acids. This chain's CDR3 is CASSVSRASGEREQFF. CDR3 nucleotides: TGTGCCAGCAGTGTCTCCCGAGCTAGCGGGGAGCGTGAGCAGTTCTTC.

The chain employs TRBV7-2 and TRBJ2-1, with D unresolved. The germline CDR1 and CDR2 sequences are SGHTA and FQGNSA. The CDR3 is 11 amino acids. Deletions cut 5 bases from V and 13 bases from J, with 12 bases between. This CDR3 is CASSPMSRQFF. Here the CDR3 DNA reads TGTGCCAGCAGCCCCATGAGCCGACAGTTCTTC.

CDR3 amino acids: CASSLRAGEHTDTQYF. The CDR3 nucleotides are TGTGCCAGCAGCTTACGGGCAGGGGAACACACAGATACGCAGTATTTT. The chain employs TRBV5-4 and TRBJ2-3; D possibly corresponds to TRBD1 (6 bases). Trimming removed 2 bases at V and 2 bases at J, with 15 bases between. This CDR3 is 16 amino acids long. Germline V gene lookup returns CDR1 SGHNT and CDR2 YYREEE (reference sequence). Variable domain in full (rest from reference TRBV5-4 and TRBJ2-3): ETGVTQSPTHLIKTRGQQVTLRCSSQSGHNTVSWYQQALGQGPQFIFQYYREEENGRGNFPPRFSGLQFPNYSSELNVNALELDDSALYLCASSLRAGEHTDTQYFGPGTRLTVL.

The chain carries TRBV19 and TRBJ2-2, with D possibly being TRBD2 (6 bases). Looked up from germline, CDR1 is LNHDA and CDR2 is SQIVND (reference sequence). Trimming took off 5 bases at V and 0 bases at J, with 7 bases between the two ends. This CDR3 is 14 amino acids long. The CDR3 sequence is CASSAGTNTGELFF. CDR3 nucleotides: TGTGCCAGTAGTGCGGGGACGAACACCGGGGAGCTGTTTTTT.

This sequence joins TRBV7-8 and TRBJ1-1, with D perhaps matching TRBD1 (6 bases). Trimming pared 0 bases from V and 9 bases from J, leaving 14 bases between. The CDR3 has 14 amino acids. Germline CDR1 reads SGHVS; CDR2 reads FQNEAQ. The CDR3 loop is CASSLAPRGAKAFF. DNA for the CDR3: TGTGCCAGCAGCTTAGCCCCCAGGGGAGCCAAAGCTTTCTTT.

This sequence joins TRBV6-1 and TRBJ1-5, with D possibly being TRBD1 (5 bases). Trimming removed 0 bases at V and 4 bases at J, with 13 bases between. CDR3 size: 16 residues. Germline V lookup: CDR1 MNHNS, CDR2 SASEGT. The CDR3, as DNA: TGTGCCAGCAGTGAAGCGGGGGGGATTGGGAATCAGCCCCAGCATTTT. It is translated as CASSEAGGIGNQPQHF.

The genes are TRBV27 and TRBJ2-2; tentatively, D is TRBD2 (5 bases). Germline-derived CDR1 and CDR2 are MNHEY and SMNVEV (reference sequence). The CDR3 loop spans 17 amino acids. V dropped 6 bases and J dropped 1 base, with 18 bases sitting between them. The CDR3: CASSPWEYSLNTGELFF. In nucleotides, the CDR3 is TGTGCCAGCAGCCCCTGGGAGTACTCCCTGAACACCGGGGAGCTGTTTTTT.

In its sample, this clone was seen a few times. CDR3 in DNA: TGTGCCAGCAGCTTCCGGACAACCTACGAGCAGTACTTC. Amino acids: CASSFRTTYEQYF. The V call is TRBV5-6, the J call TRBJ2-7; D possibly corresponds to TRBD1 (5 bases). Germline V gene sequence: CDR1 SGHDT, CDR2 YYEEEE. V was clipped by 2 bases and J by 2 bases, with 8 bases between them. This CDR3 comprises 13 residues.

V is TRBV2 and J is TRBJ1-3; perhaps TRBD1 as D (5 bases). The CDR3 runs 14 residues. The ends were cut back, 6 bases at V and 0 bases at J, with 9 bases in the middle. Germline loops: CDR1 SNHLY, CDR2 FYNNEI. The chain's CDR3 is CASRKTVSGNTIYF. For the CDR3, the DNA is TGTGCCAGCAGAAAGACAGTCTCTGGAAACACCATATATTTT.

In DNA form, the CDR3 reads TGCGCCAGCAGCTTGACAGATAATGAAGCTTTCTTT. Protein: CASSLTDNEAFF. This chain joins TRBV5-1 and TRBJ1-1; D unresolved. V dropped 1 base and J dropped 7 bases, with 8 bases sitting between them. Germline V gene sequence: CDR1 SGHRS, CDR2 YFSETQ. The CDR3 runs 12 residues.

This clone has only one observation. This chain joins TRBV7-2 and TRBJ1-2; 11 bases are shared with TRBD1. Trimming at V came to 3 bases and at J to 2 bases, leaving 2 bases not matched to a gene. This CDR3 has 15 residues. In germline, CDR1 is SGHTA, CDR2 FQGNSA. The CDR3 is CASSLRTGGNYGYTF. CDR3 nucleotides: TGTGCCAGCAGCTTGAGGACAGGGGGCAACTATGGCTACACCTTC.